This TCR beta chain was found in a study of CD8+CD57+ T cells in acquired aplastic anemia. Genomic DNA acted as the template from which TCR beta VDJ combination and CDR3 sequence profiling were carried out. TCRdb ran MiXCR on the reads and lists one entry per CDR3 protein. The sample yields 250,000 or so distinct CDR3 sequences, around 43% seen once. Trimming left V 1 base short and J 0 bases short, with 11 bases between. The CDR3 is made up of 16 amino acids. From germline, CDR1 is SEHNR and CDR2 FQNEAQ (reference sequence). This clonotype came up many times. It was patients with CD8+CD57+ cell expansion by flow cytometry who were chosen for sequencing.

The TCR originated in a human donor with aplastic anemia. The chain recombines TRBV7-9 with TRBJ2-3, with D perhaps matching TRBD2 (7 bases). Sequenced material: sorted CD4+, CD8+, or CD8+CD57+ T cells (not recorded which) from PBMCs. The CDR3 is CASSLEAGASTDTQYF. The CDR3 DNA reads TGTGCCAGCAGCTTAGAGGCGGGGGCGAGCACAGATACGCAGTATTTT.